The clone carrying this TCR beta chain was seen a single time. No antigen is known for it. The treatment: 10-day PBMC culture with coronavirus spike peptide pools or control peptides (ViraFEST assay). Via ViraFEST, peptide pools expanded antigen-specific T cells before TCR sequencing. These data come from a study of vaccination and CD4 T cells after COVID-19. Overall study: Stimuli were overlapping spike peptide pools of SARS-CoV-2 and three common cold coronaviruses (HCoV-NL63, HCoV-OC43, HCoV-229E). Study-level points and caveats: Convalescent patients saw a median around 86% of their reactive clones show up only after vaccination.

The length of the CDR3 is 15 residues. The ends were cut back, 0 bases at V and 4 bases at J, with 13 bases in the middle. Germline values: CDR1 DFQATT, CDR2 SNEGSKA (reference sequence). An Oncomine TCR Beta short-read assay was used to sequence the DNA from cultured CD4+ T cells. CD4+ T cells were cultured, and genomic DNA was extracted from them. TCRdb redid the calling of the PCR reads with MiXCR, one entry per CDR3 protein. The sample includes roughly 10,000 distinct CDR3 sequences, 55% to 70% of them seen just once. The sequence was obtained from a human donor who had recovered from COVID-19. The V gene is TRBV20-1, the J gene TRBJ1-3; D perhaps matches TRBD1 (6 bases). Sequencing was carried out using CD4+ T cells from blood, cultured in vitro. The CDR3 DNA reads TGCAGTGCTAGAGATACGGGGGCGAGGGGAAACACCATATATTTT. This codes for CSARDTGARGNTIYF.